This T cell receptor beta chain comes out of a study of graft-versus-host responses after intestinal transplantation. Whole-study context: After anti-thymocyte globulin induction, recipients took tacrolimus and steroids for three to four years. General study findings and limits: Recipient bone marrow held GvH clones, some seen earlier in ileum or blood. High graft-versus-host to host-versus-graft clonal ratios were seen in allografts of patients with graft-donor T cell macrochimerism.

This CDR3 is 11 amino acids long. Per germline, CDR1 LNHDA and CDR2 SQIVND (reference sequence). V was trimmed by 4 bases and J by 4 bases, leaving 3 bases between them. Data came from immunoSEQ multiplex PCR; TCRdb stores just in-frame clones and leaves some out. The sample contains around 100,000 clones, more than 85% of which appear only once. Worth noting for this clone: Its antigen is unidentified.

Specimen: unstimulated CD4+ T cells sorted from spleen or lymph node cells, collected before transplant. J is TRBJ2-3 and V is TRBV19; no definite D call. This receptor was obtained from a human donor who was the organ donor for an intestinal transplant. Written as DNA, the CDR3 is TGTGCCAGTAGTACATCAGATACGCAGTATTTT. Amino acid sequence: CASSTSDTQYF.